The T cell receptor (beta chain) described here comes from a study of control samples from healthy donors and cancer patients. The CDR3 is 13 amino acids. CDR1 is SGHDT and CDR2 is YYEEEE in the germline V gene. V was clipped by 1 base and J by 6 bases, with 11 bases between them. Using immunoSEQ multiplex PCR, the repertoire was profiled, and TCRdb retains in-frame clones only, with some absent. Among 100,000 to 120,000 clones listed, 70% to 90% were seen once. J is TRBJ2-7 and V is TRBV5-6; a weak D match, TRBD2 (5 bases). The sequencing sample was made of PBMCs. The receptor was isolated from an older woman with lung cancer. The DNA of the CDR3 is TGTGCCAGCAGCTTGATGGGAGCGGCCGAGCAGTACTTC. As protein: CASSLMGAAEQYF.